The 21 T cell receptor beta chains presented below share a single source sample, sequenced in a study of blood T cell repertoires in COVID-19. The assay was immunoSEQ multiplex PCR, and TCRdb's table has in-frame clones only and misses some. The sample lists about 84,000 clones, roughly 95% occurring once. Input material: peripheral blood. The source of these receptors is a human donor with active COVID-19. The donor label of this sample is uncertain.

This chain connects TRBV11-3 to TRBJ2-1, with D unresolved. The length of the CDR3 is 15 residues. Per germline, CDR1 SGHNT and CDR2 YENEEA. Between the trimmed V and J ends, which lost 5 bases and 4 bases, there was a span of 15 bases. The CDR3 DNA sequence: TGTGCCAGCAGCCCTCCAGCACAGACATACAATGAGCAGTTCTTC. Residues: CASSPPAQTYNEQFF.

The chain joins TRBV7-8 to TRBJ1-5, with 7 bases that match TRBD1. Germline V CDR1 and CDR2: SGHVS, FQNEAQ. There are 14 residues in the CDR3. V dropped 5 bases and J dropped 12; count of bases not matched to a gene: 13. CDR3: CASSAYTGEWGQHF. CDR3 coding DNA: TGTGCCAGCAGCGCATACACAGGGGAATGGGGCCAGCATTTT.

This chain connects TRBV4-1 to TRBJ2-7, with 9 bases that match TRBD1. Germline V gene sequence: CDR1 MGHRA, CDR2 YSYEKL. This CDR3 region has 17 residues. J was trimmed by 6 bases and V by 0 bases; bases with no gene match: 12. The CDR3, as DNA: TGCGCCAGCAGCCAAGATGAAATCTGGGACAGGGACTCCGAGCAGTACTTC. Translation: CASSQDEIWDRDSEQYF.

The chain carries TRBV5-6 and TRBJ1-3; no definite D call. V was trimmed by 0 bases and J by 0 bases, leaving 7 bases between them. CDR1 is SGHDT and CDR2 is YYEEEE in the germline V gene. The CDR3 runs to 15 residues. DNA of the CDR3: TGTGCCAGCAGCTTGGGTCGGAGCTCTGGAAACACCATATATTTT. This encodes CASSLGRSSGNTIYF.

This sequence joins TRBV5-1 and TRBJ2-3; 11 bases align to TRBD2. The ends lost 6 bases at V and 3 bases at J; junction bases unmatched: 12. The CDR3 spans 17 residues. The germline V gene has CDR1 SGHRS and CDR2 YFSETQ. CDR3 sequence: CASTFEASGGLTDTQYF. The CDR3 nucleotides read TGCGCCAGCACCTTTGAAGCTAGCGGGGGGTTGACAGATACGCAGTATTTT.

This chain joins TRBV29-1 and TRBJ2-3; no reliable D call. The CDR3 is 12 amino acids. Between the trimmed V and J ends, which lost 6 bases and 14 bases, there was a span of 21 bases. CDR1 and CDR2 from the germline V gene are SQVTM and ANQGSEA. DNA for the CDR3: TGCAGCGTCTCAGAAGGTGGGTTCCCGGGGTATTTT. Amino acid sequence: CSVSEGGFPGYF.

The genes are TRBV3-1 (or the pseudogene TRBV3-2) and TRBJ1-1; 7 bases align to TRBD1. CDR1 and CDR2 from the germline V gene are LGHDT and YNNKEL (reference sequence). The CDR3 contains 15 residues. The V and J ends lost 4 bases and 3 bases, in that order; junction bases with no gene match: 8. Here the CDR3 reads CASSPRDRYYTEAFF. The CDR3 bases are TGTGCCAGCAGCCCGAGGGACAGATATTACACTGAAGCTTTCTTT.

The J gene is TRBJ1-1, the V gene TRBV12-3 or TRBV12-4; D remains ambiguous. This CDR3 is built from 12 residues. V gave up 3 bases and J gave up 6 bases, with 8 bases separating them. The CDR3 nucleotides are TGTGCCAGCAGTTTGGAGGTTCCTGAAGCTTTCTTT. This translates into CASSLEVPEAFF.

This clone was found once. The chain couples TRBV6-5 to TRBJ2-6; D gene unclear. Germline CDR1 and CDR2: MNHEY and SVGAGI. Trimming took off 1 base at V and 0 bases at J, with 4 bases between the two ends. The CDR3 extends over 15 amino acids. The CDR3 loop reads CASSYWASGANVLTF. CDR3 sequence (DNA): TGTGCCAGCAGTTACTGGGCCTCTGGGGCCAACGTCCTGACTTTC.

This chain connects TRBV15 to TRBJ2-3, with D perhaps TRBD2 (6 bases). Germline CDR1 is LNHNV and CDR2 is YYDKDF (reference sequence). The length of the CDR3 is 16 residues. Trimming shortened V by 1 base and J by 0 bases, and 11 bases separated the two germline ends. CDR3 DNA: TGTGCCACCAGCAGAGCGGACGGGACTAGCACAGATACGCAGTATTTT. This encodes CATSRADGTSTDTQYF.

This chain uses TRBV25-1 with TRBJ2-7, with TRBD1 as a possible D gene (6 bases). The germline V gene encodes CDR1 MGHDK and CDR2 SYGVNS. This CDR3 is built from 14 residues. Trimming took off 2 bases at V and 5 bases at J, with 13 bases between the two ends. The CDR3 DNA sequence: TGTGCCAGCAGTGAAACAGCAGGGGCCCACGAGCAGTACTTC. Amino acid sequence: CASSETAGAHEQYF.

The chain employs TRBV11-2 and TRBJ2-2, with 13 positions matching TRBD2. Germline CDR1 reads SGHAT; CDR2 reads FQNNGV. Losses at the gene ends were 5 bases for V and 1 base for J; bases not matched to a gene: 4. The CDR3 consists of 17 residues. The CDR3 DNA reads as TGTGCCAGCAGCGCGGGACTAGCGGGAAGGAACACCGGGGAGCTGTTTTTT. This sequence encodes CASSAGLAGRNTGELFF.

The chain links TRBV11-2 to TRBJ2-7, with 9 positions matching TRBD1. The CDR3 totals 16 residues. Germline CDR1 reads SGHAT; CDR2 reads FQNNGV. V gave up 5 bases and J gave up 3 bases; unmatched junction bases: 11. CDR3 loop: CASSTQLPTGGYEQYF. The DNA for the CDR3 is TGTGCCAGCAGCACACAGCTACCGACAGGGGGCTACGAGCAGTACTTC.

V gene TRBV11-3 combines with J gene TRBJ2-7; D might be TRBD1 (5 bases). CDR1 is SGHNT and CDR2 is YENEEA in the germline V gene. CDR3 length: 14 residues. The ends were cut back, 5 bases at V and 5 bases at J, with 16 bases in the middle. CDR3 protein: CASSRATAGNEQYF. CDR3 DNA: TGTGCCAGCAGCCGAGCTACCGCAGGGAACGAGCAGTACTTC.

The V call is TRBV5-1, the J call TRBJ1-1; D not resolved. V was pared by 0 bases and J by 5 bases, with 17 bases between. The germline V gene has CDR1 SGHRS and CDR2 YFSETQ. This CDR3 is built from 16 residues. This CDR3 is CASSLGPVSPGTEAFF. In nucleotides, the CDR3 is TGCGCCAGCAGCTTGGGCCCCGTCAGCCCGGGGACTGAAGCTTTCTTT.

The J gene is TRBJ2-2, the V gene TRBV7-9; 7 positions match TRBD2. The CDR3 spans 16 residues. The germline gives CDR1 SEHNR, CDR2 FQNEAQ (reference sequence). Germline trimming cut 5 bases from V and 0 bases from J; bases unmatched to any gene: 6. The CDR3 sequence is CASSPGGGSNTGELFF. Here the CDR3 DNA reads TGTGCCAGCAGCCCCGGCGGGGGTTCGAACACCGGGGAGCTGTTTTTT.

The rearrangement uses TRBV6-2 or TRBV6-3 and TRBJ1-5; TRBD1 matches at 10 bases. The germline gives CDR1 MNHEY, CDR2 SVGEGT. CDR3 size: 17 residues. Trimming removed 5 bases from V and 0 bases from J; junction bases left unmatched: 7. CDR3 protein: CASSQDRGLHSNQPQHF. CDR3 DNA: TGTGCCAGCAGTCAAGACAGGGGGCTCCATAGCAATCAGCCCCAGCATTTT.

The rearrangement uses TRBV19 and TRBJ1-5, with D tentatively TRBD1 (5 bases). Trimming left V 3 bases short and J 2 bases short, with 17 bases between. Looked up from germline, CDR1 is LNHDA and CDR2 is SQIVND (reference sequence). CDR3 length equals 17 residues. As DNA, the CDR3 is TGTGCCAGTAGTATTGGAGGGGCGGGAGTGGGCAATCAGCCCCAGCATTTT. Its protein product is CASSIGGAGVGNQPQHF.

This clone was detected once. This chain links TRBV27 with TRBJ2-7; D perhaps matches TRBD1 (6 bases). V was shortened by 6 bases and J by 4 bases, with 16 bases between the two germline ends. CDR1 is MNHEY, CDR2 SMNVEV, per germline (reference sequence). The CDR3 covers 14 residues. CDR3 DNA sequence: TGTGCCAGCAGGGCGCCAGGGGTACCTTACGAGCAGTACTTC. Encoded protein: CASRAPGVPYEQYF.

The chain's CDR3 is CASSSLDRGQETQYF. For the CDR3, the DNA is TGTGCCAGCAGCTCCCTCGACAGGGGGCAAGAGACCCAGTACTTC. The genes are TRBV7-9 and TRBJ2-5; TRBD1 agrees at 9 bases. CDR1 is SEHNR and CDR2 is FQNEAQ in the germline V gene (reference sequence). CDR3 size: 15 residues. V lost 4 bases and J lost 2; bases outside the gene matches: 5. The full variable domain, in which reference TRBV7-9 and TRBJ2-5 provide the parts outside the CDR3, is DTGVSQNPRHKITKRGQNVTFRCDPISEHNRLYWYRQTLGQGPEFLTYFQNEAQLEKSRLLSDRFSAERPKGSFSTLEIQRTEQGDSAMYLCASSSLDRGQETQYFGPGTRLLVL.

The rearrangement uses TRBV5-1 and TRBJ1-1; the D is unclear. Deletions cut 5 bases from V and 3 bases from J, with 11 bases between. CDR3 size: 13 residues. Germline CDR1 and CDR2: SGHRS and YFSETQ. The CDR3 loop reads CASSWSGDTEAFF. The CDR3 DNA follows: TGCGCCAGCAGTTGGTCTGGAGACACTGAAGCTTTCTTT. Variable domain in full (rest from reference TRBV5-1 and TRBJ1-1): KAGVTQTPRYLIKTRGQQVTLSCSPISGHRSVSWYQQTPGQGLQFLFEYFSETQRNKGNFPGRFSGRQFSNSRSEMNVSTLELGDSALYLCASSWSGDTEAFFGQGTRLTVV.